The TCR beta chain under discussion was sequenced for a study of early stage breast cancer tumors. Study-wide background: ER+/PR+/HER2- status applied to about 80% of the 16 invasive breast tumors. Each sample averaged approximately 10-fold read coverage.

The repertoire was sequenced with immunoSEQ multiplex PCR; TCRdb's copy has only in-frame clones and lacks some. Of 8,500 to 10,000 clones in the sample, about two thirds were seen once. This clone was seen a single time. The CDR3 has 13 residues. With 3 bases removed from V and 3 bases from J, the gap between germline ends came to 9 bases. Germline V lookup: CDR1 KGHSH, CDR2 LQKENI. The sequenced sample was normal breast tissue next to the tumor. The receptor was isolated from a person aged 55 to 69 with breast cancer. This sequence joins TRBV18 and TRBJ2-7; weak D call: TRBD2 (5 bases). This chain's CDR3 is CASSPDRDYEQYF. CDR3 DNA sequence: TGTGCCAGCTCACCGGACCGGGACTACGAGCAGTACTTC.